These T cell receptor beta chains were read from a single sample in a study of blood T cells in healthy people across ages. Using its own MiXCR run on the 5' RACE reads, TCRdb lists one record per CDR3 protein. Altogether roughly 1,500,000 distinct CDR3 sequences are present, roughly a third being singletons, with the ten largest covering around 11%. Sequences were obtained from blood. Source of these receptors: a woman in her twenties or thirties in good health. Both conserved end residues are part of each CDR3. Each record gives: clone size, V gene, J gene, D gene, CDR3 DNA, CDR3 protein. The D gene is left open where the match is weak. Only part of the rows carry a size: once, few, many, or a class if the clone is expanded.

>NA|TRBV11-1|TRBJ1-1|NA
TGTGCCAGCAGCTTAGCAGCAGTTGAAGTGGCTTTCTTT
CASSLAAVEVAFF
>once|TRBV6-6|TRBJ1-1|TRBD1
TGTGCCAGCAGTTACAGACAGGGGGGACACAAAGCTTTCTTT
CASSYRQGGHKAFF
>NA|TRBV20-1|TRBJ2-1|TRBD2
TGCAGTGCTAGAGACACTACGACTAGCGGGGGGCCCCATGAGCAGTTCTTC
CSARDTTTSGGPHEQFF
>many|TRBV10-3|TRBJ2-7|TRBD2
TGTGCCATCAGTGAGCCAAGGGCTAGCGGGAGCTGGTACGAGCAGTACTTC
CAISEPRASGSWYEQYF
>few|TRBV20-1|TRBJ2-5|TRBD2
TGCAGTGCTATGCGGGGAGGGGCTCGGGAGACCCAGTACTTC
CSAMRGGARETQYF
>many|TRBV9|TRBJ2-7|NA
TGTGCCAGCAGCGTAGGAGGGGCTGACGAGCAGTACTTC
CASSVGGADEQYF
>NA|TRBV20-1|TRBJ2-7|NA
TGCAGTGTTAGTCTAACCTACGAGCAGTACTTC
CSVSLTYEQYF
>few|TRBV4-2|TRBJ2-5|NA
TGTGCCAGCAGCCAAGATAACACGGGGGAGACCCAGTACTTC
CASSQDNTGETQYF
>NA|TRBV7-9|TRBJ2-7|NA
TGTGCCAGCAGCGTCTCCCAGGGGCAGGCCAACGAGCAGTACTTC
CASSVSQGQANEQYF
>NA|TRBV20-1|TRBJ2-5|NA
TGCAGTGAGAGGGGTCCCCAAGAGACCCAGTACTTC
CSERGPQETQYF
>few|TRBV6-1|TRBJ2-3|NA
TGTGCCAGCAGTAGAGGTGGGAACACAGATACGCAGTATTTT
CASSRGGNTDTQYF
>NA|TRBV20-1|TRBJ2-1|TRBD2
TGCAGTGCACCACTAGCGGCGGGTTACAATGAGCAGTTCTTC
CSAPLAAGYNEQFF
>NA|TRBV6-5|TRBJ1-2|TRBD1
TGTGCCAGCAGTTACTTAGAGACAGGGAACTATGGCTACACCTTC
CASSYLETGNYGYTF
>few|TRBV20-1|TRBJ2-4|NA
TGCAGTGCTAGAGATGACGCACTAGCTCGTGAGCAGTACTTC
CSARDDALAREQYF
>few|TRBV27|TRBJ1-1|NA
TGTGCCAGCAAGATCTCTAATCAGGGCTCTGAAGCTTTCTTT
CASKISNQGSEAFF
>few|TRBV27|TRBJ1-2|NA
TGTGCCAGCAGTTTGCAGGCTAATGTCAACTATGGCTACACCTTC
CASSLQANVNYGYTF
>NA|TRBV20-1|TRBJ2-7|TRBD1
TGCAGTGCTAGGGATTCCGGACAGGCTACCTACGAGCAGTACTTC
CSARDSGQATYEQYF
>many|TRBV20-1|TRBJ2-5|TRBD1
TGCAGTGCTCACGGGACAGCCCTAGAGACCCAGTACTTC
CSAHGTALETQYF
>few|TRBV5-1|TRBJ2-1|NA
TGCGCCAGCAGCCCGGGACTTCCCAGCCCATACAATGAGCAGTTCTTC
CASSPGLPSPYNEQFF
>few|TRBV20-1|TRBJ2-4|TRBD1
TGCAGTGCTAGCAGACAGGGTGGATCGGAGCAGTACTTC
CSASRQGGSEQYF
>NA|TRBV7-2|TRBJ2-3|NA
TGTGCCAGCAGCTTTGGACAGACTACTAGCACAGATACGCAGTATTTT
CASSFGQTTSTDTQYF
>NA|TRBV20-1|TRBJ2-1|NA
TGCAGTGCTTCGAGTCTCTCCTACAATGAGCAGTTCTTC
CSASSLSYNEQFF
>NA|TRBV11-2|TRBJ2-5|NA
TGTGCCAGCAGCTTAGATTCTAGGAGGGGCCAAGAGACCCAGTACTTC
CASSLDSRRGQETQYF
>NA|TRBV29-1|TRBJ1-2|NA
TGCGGCGTAAAAGGGACGGCAGCTAACTATGGCTACACCTTC
CGVKGTAANYGYTF
>few|TRBV20-1|TRBJ2-5|NA
TGCAGTCCCAGGGACTCTCAAGAGACCCAGTACTTC
CSPRDSQETQYF
>NA|TRBV20-1|TRBJ1-2|NA
TGCAGTGCTACCAGGACAGAGGTCTATGGCTACACCTTC
CSATRTEVYGYTF
>few|TRBV12-3/TRBV12-4|TRBJ1-1|NA
TGTGCCAGCAGTTTAAATGAGGGAGCTTTCTTT
CASSLNEGAFF
>NA|TRBV3-1|TRBJ1-2|TRBD1
TGTGCCAGCAGCCAAGATCCCAGGACAGGGGCTTATGGCTACACCTTC
CASSQDPRTGAYGYTF
>NA|TRBV7-3|TRBJ2-5|TRBD2
TGTGCCAGCAGCCCCAACGGAGCGGGGGTCCAAGAGACCCAGTACTTC
CASSPNGAGVQETQYF
>NA|TRBV6-1|TRBJ2-7|NA
TGTGCCAGCAGGCAAGCCGGGACGGTCTACGAGCAGTACTTC
CASRQAGTVYEQYF
>NA|TRBV7-2|TRBJ2-7|NA
TGTGCCAGCAGTTTGACGGAAGGGGGCTACGAGCAGTACTTC
CASSLTEGGYEQYF
>once|TRBV19|TRBJ2-1|TRBD1
TGTGCCAGTAGTATTCTGGGACAGGGCTACAATGAGCAGTTCTTC
CASSILGQGYNEQFF
>NA|TRBV6-1|TRBJ2-7|NA
TGTGCCAGCAGAAGATTGCGGATTACAGGGAAGTTGGGCGAGCAGTACTTC
CASRRLRITGKLGEQYF
>few|TRBV4-2|TRBJ2-1|TRBD2
TGTGCCAGCAGCCAAGGAATCGGGGGGAGATACAATGAGCAGTTCTTC
CASSQGIGGRYNEQFF
>NA|TRBV7-9|TRBJ2-4|TRBD2
TGTGCCAGCAGCGCTGCGGGGGGCGGTGAGCAGTACTTC
CASSAAGGGEQYF
>NA|TRBV7-3|TRBJ2-3|NA
TGTGCCAGCAGCTTCTTTACAGGGAGCACAGATACGCAGTATTTT
CASSFFTGSTDTQYF
>NA|TRBV10-3|TRBJ2-3|NA
TGTGCCATCAGCCACAGAAGTGCTAGCACAGATACGCAGTATTTT
CAISHRSASTDTQYF
>NA|TRBV20-1|TRBJ2-7|NA
TGCAGTGCCAACGGGTCTCCCCACGAGCAGTACTTC
CSANGSPHEQYF
>NA|TRBV5-6|TRBJ2-3|NA
TGTGCCAGCAGCTGGGGGGGCGGGAGCACAGATACGCAGTATTTT
CASSWGGGSTDTQYF
>NA|TRBV5-1|TRBJ2-5|TRBD2
TGCGCCAGCAGCGCTTTACTAGCGAACCAAGAGACCCAGTACTTC
CASSALLANQETQYF
>many|TRBV4-1|TRBJ1-2|NA
TGCGCCAGCAGCCAAGAATACAGAGACTATGGCTACACCTTC
CASSQEYRDYGYTF
>NA|TRBV6-2/TRBV6-3|TRBJ2-3|NA
TGTGCCAGCAGTTACTGGCCTAGAGCCTCAGATACGCAGTATTTT
CASSYWPRASDTQYF
>few|TRBV14|TRBJ2-5|TRBD2
TGTGCCAGCAGCCAAGAGTTACTAGCGGGGGGCCAAGAGACCCAGTACTTC
CASSQELLAGGQETQYF
>few|TRBV20-1|TRBJ1-2|NA
TGCAGTGCTTGGCCAGTGGATGCAGGGCATGGCTACACCTTC
CSAWPVDAGHGYTF
>NA|TRBV7-9|TRBJ2-2|NA
TGTGCCAGCAGCTTTGCCCGACTAGTCGCCGGGGAGCTGTTTTTT
CASSFARLVAGELFF
>few|TRBV7-2|TRBJ2-1|NA
TGTGCCAGCAGCCCCTGGGTGGAACTGTTCTTC
CASSPWVELFF
>NA|TRBV15|TRBJ1-1|NA
TGTGCCACCAGCAGATATTCGCGGAACACTGAAGCTTTCTTT
CATSRYSRNTEAFF
>NA|TRBV6-6|TRBJ1-2|NA
TGTGCCGCGGAGTTACAGTCAGGGTCTGGCTACACCTTC
CAAELQSGSGYTF
>few|TRBV20-1|TRBJ2-6|TRBD1
TGCAGTGCTAGACAACAGACAGGGCACGGGGCCAACGTCCTGACTTTC
CSARQQTGHGANVLTF
>NA|TRBV20-1|TRBJ2-1|NA
TGCAGTGCTAGAGATGAGGGGGTGTGGCAGTTCTTC
CSARDEGVWQFF
>many|TRBV7-9|TRBJ2-7|NA
TGTGCCAGCAGCTTAGGACATTCGGGGGACGAGCAGTACTTC
CASSLGHSGDEQYF